Reported below is one T cell receptor (beta chain). The protocol was immunoSEQ multiplex PCR, while the TCRdb copy is restricted to in-frame clones and leaves out a portion. Here the sample spans over 200,000 clones, 80% to 90% being singletons. This record comes from a study of blood T cell repertoires in COVID-19. Study at large: PBMCs, B-cell-depleted T cells, or T cells provided the cDNA or gDNA that made up the material.

The germline V and J ends were trimmed by 8 bases and 3 bases, with 11 bases remaining between them. The CDR3 contains 13 residues. Per the germline V gene, CDR1 is MDHEN and CDR2 is SYDVKM. The rearrangement links TRBV28 to TRBJ1-5; perhaps TRBD1 as D (6 bases). The specimen was peripheral blood. The receptor comes from a woman of 80 years or more with active or convalescent COVID-19. CDR3 residues: CASAGVSNQPQHF. Written as DNA, the CDR3 is TGTGCCAGCGCAGGGGTCTCCAATCAGCCCCAGCATTTT. Looking up the rest from reference TRBV28 and TRBJ1-5 gives the full variable domain: DVKVTQSSRYLVKRTGEKVFLECVQDMDHENMFWYRQDPGLGLRLIYFSYDVKMKEKGDIPEGYSVSREKKERFSLILESASTNQTSMYLCASAGVSNQPQHFGDGTRLSIL.